The sequence of this T cell receptor (beta chain) was determined in a study of T cell responses to AZD1222 COVID-19 vaccine. Looked up from germline, CDR1 is SGHNT and CDR2 is YYREEE (reference sequence). Trimming took 1 base from V and 8 from J, leaving 12 bases between them. The CDR3 runs 13 residues. The method was immunoSEQ multiplex PCR; TCRdb's version includes in-frame clones alone and lacks a portion of them. The sample contains about 200,000 clones, about 92% of which appear only once. The study's findings and limits: Unmutated regions of variants are reportedly targeted by nearly half of spike-specific TCRs. Just a handful of AZD1222 recipients tested seropositive at baseline. Donors, mostly white British, included more females; clonal diversity was possibly underestimated. Repertoire samples came only from after the peak T cell response.

Concerning this clone: Its matching antigen is unknown.

Here the sequenced sample was peripheral blood, taken on day 0 of MenACWY control vaccination. V gene TRBV5-4 combines with J gene TRBJ1-2; no firm D call. The clonotype was recovered from an adult in good health. The CDR3 protein is CASSLTWVRGYTF. CDR3 DNA sequence: TGTGCCAGCAGCTTGACCTGGGTAAGAGGCTACACCTTC.